This T cell receptor beta chain stems from a study of T cells after yellow fever vaccination. About the research overall: Low-cell-number fractions were prepared with SMART-Seq v4 Ultra Low Input. General study results and limits: Clones that expanded after primary vaccination mostly reappeared after the booster (less than 98% CD4, approximately 87% CD8). Clonotypes found in both CD4 and CD8 compartments made up a small share.

This clonotype occurred a few times. Its target is not known. The germline CDR1 and CDR2 sequences are SGHRS and YFSETQ. This CDR3 spans 17 amino acids. Trimming at V came to 3 bases and at J to 2 bases, leaving 10 bases not matched to a gene. Template switching with 5'RACE generated the TCR cDNA and added a universal primer site and UMIs. TCRdb reprocessed the 5' RACE reads with MiXCR, giving one entry per CDR3 protein. The sample gives around 310,000 distinct CDR3 sequences, more than 8.5% of which show up once; approximately 18% is in the top ten. This receptor was identified in a man aged 18 to 29 who received the YFV17D yellow fever vaccine. The sample in question was PBMCs, obtained on the day of the first yellow fever vaccination. The chain combines TRBV5-1 with TRBJ2-3, with TRBD1 matching over 9 bases. The CDR3 sequence: CASSWGYRGLYTDTQYF. CDR3 nucleotides: TGCGCCAGCAGCTGGGGTTACAGGGGGCTCTACACAGATACGCAGTATTTT.